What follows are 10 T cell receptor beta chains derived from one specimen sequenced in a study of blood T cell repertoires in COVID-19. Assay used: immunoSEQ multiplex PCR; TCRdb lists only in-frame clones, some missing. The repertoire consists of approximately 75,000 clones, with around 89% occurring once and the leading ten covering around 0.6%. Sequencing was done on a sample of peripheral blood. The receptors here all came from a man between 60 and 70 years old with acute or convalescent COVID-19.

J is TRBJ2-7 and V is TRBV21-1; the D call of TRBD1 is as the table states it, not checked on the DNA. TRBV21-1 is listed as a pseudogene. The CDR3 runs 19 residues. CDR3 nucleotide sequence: TGTGCCAGCAGCAACTATGGGACAGGACGCAAACCAATTCCCTACGAGCAGTACTTC. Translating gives CASSNYGTGRKPIPYEQYF.

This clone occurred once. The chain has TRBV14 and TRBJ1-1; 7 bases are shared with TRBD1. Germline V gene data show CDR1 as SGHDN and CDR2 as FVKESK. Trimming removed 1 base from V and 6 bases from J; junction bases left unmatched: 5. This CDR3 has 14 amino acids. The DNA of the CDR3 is TGTGCCAGCAGCCAAGTGGGGACAGTCTCTGAAGCTTTCTTT. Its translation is CASSQVGTVSEAFF.

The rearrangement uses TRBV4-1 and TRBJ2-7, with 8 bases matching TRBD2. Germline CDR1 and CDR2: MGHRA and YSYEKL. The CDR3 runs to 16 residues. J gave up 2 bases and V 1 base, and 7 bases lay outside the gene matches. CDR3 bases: TGCGCCAGCAGCCAAGTAGGGACTAGGGGGACCTACGAGCAGTACTTC. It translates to CASSQVGTRGTYEQYF.

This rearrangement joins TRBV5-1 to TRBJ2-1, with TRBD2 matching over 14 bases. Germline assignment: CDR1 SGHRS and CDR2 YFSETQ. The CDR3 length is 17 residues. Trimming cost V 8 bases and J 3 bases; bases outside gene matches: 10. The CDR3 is CASSPGLAGVGYNEQFF. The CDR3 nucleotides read TGCGCCAGTTCTCCGGGACTAGCGGGAGTGGGCTACAATGAGCAGTTCTTC. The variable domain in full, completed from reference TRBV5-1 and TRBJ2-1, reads KAGVTQTPRYLIKTRGQQVTLSCSPISGHRSVSWYQQTPGQGLQFLFEYFSETQRNKGNFPGRFSGRQFSNSRSEMNVSTLELGDSALYLCASSPGLAGVGYNEQFFGPGTRLTVL.

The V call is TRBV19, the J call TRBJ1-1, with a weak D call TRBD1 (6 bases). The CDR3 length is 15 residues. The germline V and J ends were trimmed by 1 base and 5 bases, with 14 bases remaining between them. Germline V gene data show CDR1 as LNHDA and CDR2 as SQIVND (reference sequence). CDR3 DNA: TGTGCCAGTAGTATAGTGGGCCCCAGGGGTACTGAAGCTTTCTTT. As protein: CASSIVGPRGTEAFF.

CDR3: CASSLEGQGAPGQETQYF. The CDR3 nucleotides are TGCGCCAGCAGCTTGGAGGGACAGGGGGCGCCCGGACAAGAGACCCAGTACTTC. The V and J genes are TRBV5-1 and TRBJ2-5; 12 nucleotides align to TRBD1. V was clipped by 0 bases and J by 2 bases; unmatched bases: 8. The CDR3 consists of 18 residues. CDR1 and CDR2 from the germline V gene are SGHRS and YFSETQ.

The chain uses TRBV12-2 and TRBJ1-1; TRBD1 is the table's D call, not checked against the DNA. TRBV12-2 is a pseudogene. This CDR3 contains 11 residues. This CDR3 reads CASRRGQKAFF. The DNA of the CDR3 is TGTGCAAGTCGCCGGGGACAAAAAGCTTTCTTT.

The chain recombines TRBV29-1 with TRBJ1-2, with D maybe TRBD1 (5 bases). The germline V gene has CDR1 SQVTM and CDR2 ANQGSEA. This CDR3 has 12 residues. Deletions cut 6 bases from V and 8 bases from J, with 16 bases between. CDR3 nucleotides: TGCAGCGTCTCAGAGGTGGGGCGAGGCTACACCTTC. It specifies CSVSEVGRGYTF.

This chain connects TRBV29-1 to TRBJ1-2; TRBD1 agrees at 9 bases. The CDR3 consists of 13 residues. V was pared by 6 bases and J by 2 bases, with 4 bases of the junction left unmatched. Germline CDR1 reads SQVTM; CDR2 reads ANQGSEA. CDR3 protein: CSVGQGTNYGYTF. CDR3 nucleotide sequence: TGCAGCGTCGGACAGGGGACCAACTATGGCTACACCTTC.

CDR3 in DNA: TGTGCCAGCTCCATCCCTCCAGGGCCGTACACTGAAGCTTTCTTT. Its protein is CASSIPPGPYTEAFF. The chain uses TRBV18 and TRBJ1-1, with D perhaps matching TRBD1 (5 bases). V was cut by 6 bases and J by 3 bases, with 17 bases left in between. From germline, CDR1 is KGHSH and CDR2 LQKENI. CDR3 length: 15 amino acids.